These 13 T cell receptor beta chains were all obtained from the same sample, sequenced in a study of cytomegalovirus exposure and HLA in healthy donors. In the PCR, 60 Vbeta and 13 Jbeta primers were used. The assay was immunoSEQ multiplex PCR, and TCRdb's table has in-frame clones only and misses some. Here the sample spans roughly 100,000 clones, around 86% being singletons. The sample consisted of PBMCs. The source is a female donor in good health and CMV-seropositive.

The V gene is TRBV4-2, the J gene TRBJ2-7; a possible D gene is TRBD2 (5 bases). The CDR3 loop spans 15 amino acids. Germline loops: CDR1 LGHNA, CDR2 YNFKEQ. V was pared by 1 base and J by 0 bases, with 10 bases between. This CDR3 is CASSQVDSDSYEQYF. CDR3 DNA: TGTGCCAGCAGCCAAGTAGATAGCGACTCCTACGAGCAGTACTTC.

The genes are TRBV6-5 and TRBJ1-1, with TRBD1 identical over 7 bases. CDR1 is MNHEY, CDR2 SVGAGI, per germline. This CDR3 comprises 14 residues. Trimming took 0 bases from V and 11 from J; bases not matched to a gene: 9. The CDR3 nucleotides read TGTGCCAGCAGTTACTCGAACCGACAGGGTCGGGCTTTCTTT. This gives the protein CASSYSNRQGRAFF.

The chain links TRBV7-9 to TRBJ2-1; no firm D call. Germline V lookup: CDR1 SEHNR, CDR2 FQNEAQ (reference sequence). V was trimmed by 1 base and J by 7 bases, leaving 5 bases between them. The CDR3 spans 12 residues. In DNA form, the CDR3 reads TGTGCCAGCAGCTTAGGGCAGAATGAGCAGTTCTTC. Encoded protein: CASSLGQNEQFF.

The chain uses TRBV19 and TRBJ1-6; D is ambiguous. Germline lookup yields CDR1 LNHDA and CDR2 SQIVND (reference sequence). CDR3 size: 16 residues. Trimming took off 5 bases at V and 0 bases at J, with 11 bases between the two ends. As DNA, the CDR3 is TGTGCCAGTAGTCCAACTCAAAACTCCTATAATTCACCCCTCCACTTT. This translates into CASSPTQNSYNSPLHF.

The chain combines TRBV6-1 with TRBJ2-7; TRBD2 might be the D (7 bases). The germline V gene encodes CDR1 MNHNS and CDR2 SASEGT. Trimming shortened V by 3 bases and J by 5 bases, and 8 bases separated the two germline ends. The CDR3 has 12 amino acids. This CDR3 is CASSERGHEQYF. In DNA, the CDR3 is TGTGCCAGCAGTGAGCGGGGGCACGAGCAGTACTTC.

V usage is TRBV6-5 and J usage is TRBJ1-2, with 12 bases matching TRBD1. The length of the CDR3 is 15 residues. Germline values: CDR1 MNHEY, CDR2 SVGAGI. V was clipped by 6 bases and J by 4 bases; unmatched bases: 6. Here the CDR3 DNA reads TGTGCCAGCAGCTACCGGGACAGGGGGCTCTATGGCTACACCTTC. Translation gives CASSYRDRGLYGYTF.

The chain uses TRBV5-1 and TRBJ1-2, with D possibly being TRBD1 (5 bases). Per germline, CDR1 SGHRS and CDR2 YFSETQ. The V end lost 4 bases, the J end lost 7 bases, and 17 bases lay between the germline ends. The CDR3 is made up of 14 amino acids. As DNA, the CDR3 is TGCGCCAGCAGCAACCGGGAGTCCCAGGGTGGCTACACCTTC. Translated: CASSNRESQGGYTF.

V gene TRBV4-2 combines with J gene TRBJ1-6; perhaps TRBD1 as D (6 bases). With 1 base removed from V and 2 bases from J, the gap between germline ends came to 12 bases. Germline V lookup: CDR1 LGHNA, CDR2 YNFKEQ. This CDR3 spans 17 amino acids. The CDR3 protein is CASSQGGGQAYNSPLHF. In nucleotides, the CDR3 is TGTGCCAGCAGCCAAGGGGGGGGGCAGGCCTATAATTCACCCCTCCACTTT.

CDR3 in amino acids: CASSPTGGANEKLFF. Here the CDR3 DNA reads TGTGCCAGCAGCCCAACGGGGGGAGCTAATGAAAAACTGTTTTTT. This sequence joins TRBV7-2 and TRBJ1-4; weak D call: TRBD1 (5 bases). The CDR3 is 15 amino acids. Germline V lookup: CDR1 SGHTA, CDR2 FQGNSA. V dropped 5 bases and J dropped 3 bases, with 13 bases sitting between them.

The chain couples TRBV2 to TRBJ2-1; 7 nucleotides match TRBD1. After removal of 6 bases from V and 0 bases from J, the junction contained 8 bases not matched to a gene. The CDR3 totals 16 residues. Germline V gene lookup returns CDR1 SNHLY and CDR2 FYNNEI. DNA of the CDR3: TGTGCCAGCAGACCCGCCAGGGGGAGCTCCTACAATGAGCAGTTCTTC. It codes for CASRPARGSSYNEQFF.

The chain uses TRBV27 and TRBJ2-2; weak D call: TRBD1 (6 bases). V gave up 6 bases and J gave up 7 bases, with 12 bases separating them. CDR3 length: 13 amino acids. Looked up from germline, CDR1 is MNHEY and CDR2 is SMNVEV (reference sequence). CDR3 in amino acids: CASSNRGFGELFF. Written as DNA, the CDR3 is TGTGCCAGCAGCAATAGGGGGTTCGGGGAGCTGTTTTTT.

The count of this clone is one. The chain carries TRBV14 and TRBJ2-5; tentative D call: TRBD2 (6 bases). Germline V gene data show CDR1 as SGHDN and CDR2 as FVKESK. Trimming cost V 4 bases and J 11 bases, with 23 bases left between them. The CDR3 runs 15 residues. The CDR3 protein is CASSLAREPRVQQYF. CDR3 nucleotides: TGTGCCAGCAGCCTTGCCCGGGAGCCCAGGGTGCAGCAGTACTTC.

V is TRBV15 and J is TRBJ1-1; D unresolved. Trimming left V 1 base short and J 0 bases short, with 9 bases between. Per the germline V gene, CDR1 is LNHNV and CDR2 is YYDKDF (reference sequence). There are 15 residues in the CDR3. The CDR3 here is CATSRGLPVNTEAFF. The DNA for the CDR3 is TGTGCCACCAGCAGAGGTCTTCCCGTGAACACTGAAGCTTTCTTT.